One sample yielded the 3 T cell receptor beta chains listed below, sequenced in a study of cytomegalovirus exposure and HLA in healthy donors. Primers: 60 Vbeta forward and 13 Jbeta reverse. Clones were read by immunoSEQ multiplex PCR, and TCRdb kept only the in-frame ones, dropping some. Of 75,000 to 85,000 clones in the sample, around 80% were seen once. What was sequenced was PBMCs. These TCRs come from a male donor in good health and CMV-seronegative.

The CDR3 spells CASSLGLAGSYEQYF. The CDR3 DNA reads as TGCGCCAGCAGCTTGGGGCTAGCGGGATCGTACGAGCAGTACTTC. The V and J genes are TRBV5-1 and TRBJ2-7, with 9 bases identical to TRBD2. V dropped 0 bases and J dropped 4; count of bases not matched to a gene: 5. From germline, CDR1 is SGHRS and CDR2 YFSETQ. The CDR3 totals 15 residues.

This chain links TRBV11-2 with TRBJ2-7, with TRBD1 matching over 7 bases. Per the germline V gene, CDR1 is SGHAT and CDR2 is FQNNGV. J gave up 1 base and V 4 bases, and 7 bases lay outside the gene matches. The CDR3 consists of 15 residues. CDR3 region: CASSSSNRGSYEQYF. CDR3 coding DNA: TGTGCCAGCAGCTCATCAAACAGGGGTTCCTACGAGCAGTACTTC.

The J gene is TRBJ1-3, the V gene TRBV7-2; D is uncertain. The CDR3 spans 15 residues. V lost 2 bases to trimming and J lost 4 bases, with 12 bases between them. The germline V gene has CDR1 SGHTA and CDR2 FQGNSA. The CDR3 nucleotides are TGTGCCAGCAGCTTATACCGTCTTCGGGGAAACACCATATATTTT. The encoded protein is CASSLYRLRGNTIYF.